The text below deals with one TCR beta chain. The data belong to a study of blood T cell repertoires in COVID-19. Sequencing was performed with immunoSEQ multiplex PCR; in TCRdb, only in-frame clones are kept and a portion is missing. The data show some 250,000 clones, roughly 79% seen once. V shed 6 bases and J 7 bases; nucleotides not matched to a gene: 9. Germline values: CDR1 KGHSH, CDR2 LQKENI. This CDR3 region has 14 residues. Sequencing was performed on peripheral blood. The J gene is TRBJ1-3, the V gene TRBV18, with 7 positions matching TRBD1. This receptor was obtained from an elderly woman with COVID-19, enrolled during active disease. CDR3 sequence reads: CASSPGQDLNTIYF. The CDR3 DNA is TGTGCCAGCTCTCCAGGACAGGATCTCAACACCATATATTTT.